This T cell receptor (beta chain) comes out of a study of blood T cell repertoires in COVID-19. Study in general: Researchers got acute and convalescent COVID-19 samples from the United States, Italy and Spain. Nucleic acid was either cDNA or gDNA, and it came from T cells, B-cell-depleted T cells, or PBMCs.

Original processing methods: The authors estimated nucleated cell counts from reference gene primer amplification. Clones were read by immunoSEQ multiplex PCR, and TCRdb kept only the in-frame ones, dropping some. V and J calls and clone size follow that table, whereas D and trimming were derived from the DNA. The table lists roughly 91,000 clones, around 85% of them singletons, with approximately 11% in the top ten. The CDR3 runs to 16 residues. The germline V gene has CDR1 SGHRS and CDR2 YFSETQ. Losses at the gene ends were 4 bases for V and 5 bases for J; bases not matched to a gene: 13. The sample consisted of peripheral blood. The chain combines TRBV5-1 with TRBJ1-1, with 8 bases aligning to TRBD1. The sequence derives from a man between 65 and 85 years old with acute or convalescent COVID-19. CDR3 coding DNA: TGCGCCAGCAGCAAGGACAGGGTGCTGGTTACAACTGAAGCTTTCTTT. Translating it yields CASSKDRVLVTTEAFF.